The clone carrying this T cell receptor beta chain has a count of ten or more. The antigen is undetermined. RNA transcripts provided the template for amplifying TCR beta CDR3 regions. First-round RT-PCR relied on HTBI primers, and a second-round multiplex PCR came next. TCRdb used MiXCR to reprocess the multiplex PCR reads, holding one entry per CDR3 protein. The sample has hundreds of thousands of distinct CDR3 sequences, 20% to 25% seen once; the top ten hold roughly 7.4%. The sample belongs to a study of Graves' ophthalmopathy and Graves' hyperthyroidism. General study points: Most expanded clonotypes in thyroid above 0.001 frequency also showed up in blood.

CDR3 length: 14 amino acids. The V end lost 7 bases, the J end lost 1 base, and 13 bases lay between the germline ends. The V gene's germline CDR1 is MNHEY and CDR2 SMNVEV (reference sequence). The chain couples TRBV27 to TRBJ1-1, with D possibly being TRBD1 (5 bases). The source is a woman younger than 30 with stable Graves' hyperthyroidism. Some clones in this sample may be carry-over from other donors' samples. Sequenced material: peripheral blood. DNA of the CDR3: TGTGCCAGCACCCTTTCCGGACAGAACACTGAAGCTTTCTTT. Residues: CASTLSGQNTEAFF.